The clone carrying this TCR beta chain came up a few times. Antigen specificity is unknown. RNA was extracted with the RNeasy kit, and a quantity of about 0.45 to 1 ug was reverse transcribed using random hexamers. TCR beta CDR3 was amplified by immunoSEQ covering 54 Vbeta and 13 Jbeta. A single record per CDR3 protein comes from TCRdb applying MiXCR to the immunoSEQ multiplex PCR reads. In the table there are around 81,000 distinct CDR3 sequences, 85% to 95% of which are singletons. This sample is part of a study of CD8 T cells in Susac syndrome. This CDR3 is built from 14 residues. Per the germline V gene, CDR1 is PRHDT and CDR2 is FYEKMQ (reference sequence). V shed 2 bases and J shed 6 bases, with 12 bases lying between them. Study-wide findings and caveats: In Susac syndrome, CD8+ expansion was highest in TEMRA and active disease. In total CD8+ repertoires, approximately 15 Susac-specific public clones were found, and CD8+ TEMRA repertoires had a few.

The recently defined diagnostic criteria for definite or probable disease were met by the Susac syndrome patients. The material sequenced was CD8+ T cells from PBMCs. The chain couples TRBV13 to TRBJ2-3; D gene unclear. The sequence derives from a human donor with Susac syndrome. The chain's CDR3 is CASSLPEERDTQYF. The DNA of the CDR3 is TGTGCCAGCAGCTTACCCGAAGAGCGCGATACGCAGTATTTT.